The subject of this entry is one T cell receptor beta chain. This sample stems from a study of shared T cell receptors in the human thymus. Germline V gene data show CDR1 as MDHEN and CDR2 as SYDVKM. The V end lost 8 bases, the J end lost 0 bases, and 17 bases lay between the germline ends. The CDR3 extends over 17 amino acids. Method: immunoSEQ multiplex PCR; TCRdb's copy keeps in-frame clones and lacks some. This sample yields 550,000 to 800,000 clones, of which 75% to 90% are seen a single time; around 0.0094% belongs to the top ten. This sample was shared with a second study, whose subject was human thymus T cells. As reported in that work: Having corrective surgery for congenital heart defects, healthy Finnish infants were the ones who donated. From resections taken during corrective heart surgery, the thymus tissue was obtained. Thymic and blood repertoires appeared to show biased V and J gene usage. Overlap was high between thymic repertoires from unrelated individuals, as reported in related research.

Sequenced material: thymocytes. The chain links TRBV28 to TRBJ2-6, with D perhaps TRBD1 (6 bases). The TCR comes from a girl under three years old with a congenital heart defect. CDR3 protein: CASGISGHISGANVLTF. CDR3 DNA sequence: TGTGCCAGCGGAATTTCGGGACACATCTCTGGGGCCAACGTCCTGACTTTC. Combining the CDR3 with reference TRBV28 and TRBJ2-6 gives the whole variable domain DVKVTQSSRYLVKRTGEKVFLECVQDMDHENMFWYRQDPGLGLRLIYFSYDVKMKEKGDIPEGYSVSREKKERFSLILESASTNQTSMYLCASGISGHISGANVLTFGAGSRLTVL.